The 30 T cell receptor beta chains reported below all come from one sample, sequenced in a study of T cell responses to AZD1222 COVID-19 vaccine (dated by TCRdb to 2020 to 2023). The meaning of the sample's time point label: baseline before first vaccination. Library method: the immunoSEQ multiplex PCR assay. This is the immuneACCESS table as TCRdb keeps it, with only in-frame sequences that have V and J called. A part of the clones is gone; compared with another copy, unresolved V genes explain less than half, and the rest is unexplained. For this sample there are nearly 110,000 clones; under 90% appear just once. The ten most abundant clones make up about 4.9% of the sample. This specimen consisted of peripheral blood, obtained on day 0 of AZD1222 vaccination. The origin of the receptors is an adult in good health.

The chain couples TRBV14 to TRBJ1-2; no definite D call. Per the germline V gene, CDR1 is SGHDN and CDR2 is FVKESK. The CDR3 runs to 14 residues. V was cut by 4 bases and J by 0 bases, with 9 bases left in between. The CDR3 sequence: CASSRIVANYGYTF. The CDR3 DNA follows: TGTGCCAGCAGCCGTATCGTTGCTAACTATGGCTACACCTTC.

In this sample, this clone turned up a few times. The chain links TRBV11-3 to TRBJ2-2; TRBD2 matches 12 bases. V dropped 5 bases and J dropped 5; count of bases not matched to a gene: 3. Germline V gives CDR1 SGHNT, CDR2 YENEEA. The CDR3 covers 15 residues. The CDR3 reads CASSRTSGVTGELFF. The CDR3 DNA sequence: TGTGCCAGCAGCCGGACTAGCGGGGTTACCGGGGAGCTGTTTTTT.

The chain combines TRBV6-5 with TRBJ1-1; D ambiguous. The germline gives CDR1 MNHEY, CDR2 SVGAGI. The length of the CDR3 is 14 residues. Deletions cut 6 bases from V and 0 bases from J, with 11 bases between. In DNA form, the CDR3 reads TGTGCCAGCAGCTTCATGGCCTTGAACACTGAAGCTTTCTTT. This encodes CASSFMALNTEAFF.

The chain uses TRBV27 and TRBJ2-3, with 9 bases lining up with TRBD2. Trimming cost V 7 bases and J 0 bases; bases outside gene matches: 8. Per germline, CDR1 MNHEY and CDR2 SMNVEV (reference sequence). CDR3 length equals 16 residues. The CDR3 region is CASIPTSGLSTDTQYF. The CDR3 DNA reads as TGTGCCAGCATTCCGACTAGCGGACTTAGCACAGATACGCAGTATTTT.

The chain links TRBV28 to TRBJ1-6; no clear D. V lost 3 bases, J lost 4 bases, and 13 bases lay in between. This CDR3 spans 16 amino acids. CDR1 and CDR2 from the germline V gene are MDHEN and SYDVKM. The CDR3 loop reads CASSLPGYSYNSPLHF. The CDR3 DNA reads as TGTGCCAGCAGTTTGCCGGGTTATTCGTATAATTCACCCCTCCACTTT.

In this sample, this clone turned up once. The J gene is TRBJ1-3, the V gene TRBV7-8; no clear D gene. This CDR3 contains 13 residues. Germline V gene sequence: CDR1 SGHVS, CDR2 FQNEAQ. V was cut by 0 bases and J by 7 bases, with 7 bases left in between. For the CDR3, the DNA is TGTGCCAGCAGCTTAGCCCCCCCGAACACCATATATTTT. Protein sequence: CASSLAPPNTIYF.

CDR3 coding DNA: TGTGCCAGCAGTGCGGGCGGCCCAGGGGTTGGCTATAATTCACCCCTCCACTTT. It codes for CASSAGGPGVGYNSPLHF. The chain uses TRBV28 and TRBJ1-6; weak D call: TRBD1 (6 bases). This CDR3 has 18 amino acids. Trimming removed 5 bases from V and 3 bases from J, with 20 bases in between. Germline CDR1 and CDR2: MDHEN and SYDVKM.

The chain combines TRBV2 with TRBJ1-2, with D perhaps TRBD1 (6 bases). Germline V CDR1 and CDR2: SNHLY, FYNNEI. V lost 6 bases, J lost 2 bases, and 10 bases lay in between. CDR3 length: 13 residues. The CDR3 spells CASSLGQNYGYTF. In nucleotides, the CDR3 is TGTGCCAGCAGCCTTGGACAGAACTATGGCTACACCTTC. The variable domain in full, with the rest retrieved from reference TRBV2 and TRBJ1-2, is EPEVTQTPSHQVTQMGQEVILRCVPISNHLYFYWYRQILGQKVEFLVSFYNNEISEKSEIFDDQFSVERPDGSNFTLKIRSTKLEDSAMYFCASSLGQNYGYTFGSGTRLTVV.

V usage is TRBV6-5 and J usage is TRBJ1-1, with 11 bases matching TRBD1. The CDR3 totals 16 residues. The trim removed 2 bases at V and 4 bases at J, leaving 6 bases unmatched. CDR1 is MNHEY, CDR2 SVGAGI, per germline. The CDR3 DNA reads as TGTGCCAGCAGTTACGGGACAGGGGGGCGGATCACTGAAGCTTTCTTT. It encodes CASSYGTGGRITEAFF.

This clone was found once. The chain recombines TRBV18 with TRBJ2-1; TRBD2 agrees at 12 bases. V lost 3 bases to trimming and J lost 10 bases; unmatched junction nucleotides: 7. This CDR3 contains 15 residues. In germline, CDR1 is KGHSH, CDR2 LQKENI. The CDR3 is CASSPELAGGEEQFF. CDR3 in DNA: TGTGCCAGCTCACCCGAACTAGCGGGAGGAGAAGAGCAGTTCTTC.

This clone has a single count. The chain links TRBV6-5 to TRBJ1-2, with 7 bases fitting TRBD1. The CDR3 length is 15 residues. The germline V gene encodes CDR1 MNHEY and CDR2 SVGAGI. Trimming cost V 0 bases and J 6 bases; bases outside gene matches: 7. CDR3 coding DNA: TGTGCCAGCAGTTACTCAAGTCGGCAGGGGGATGGCTACACCTTC. Residues: CASSYSSRQGDGYTF.

This sequence joins TRBV7-2 and TRBJ1-3, with a tentative D call TRBD1 (5 bases). Germline loops: CDR1 SGHTA, CDR2 FQGNSA. With 2 bases removed from V and 0 bases from J, the gap between germline ends came to 8 bases. CDR3 length: 15 residues. CDR3 region: CASSLTGDSGNTIYF. DNA of the CDR3: TGTGCCAGCAGCTTAACGGGGGACTCTGGAAACACCATATATTTT.

CDR3 loop: CSVVQGAGYGYTF. CDR3 in DNA: TGCAGCGTCGTACAGGGGGCGGGCTATGGCTACACCTTC. This chain connects TRBV29-1 to TRBJ1-2; 9 nucleotides agree with TRBD1. The CDR3 consists of 13 residues. The J segment lost 4 bases and the V segment lost 6 bases, leaving 6 bases of the junction unmatched. From germline, CDR1 is SQVTM and CDR2 ANQGSEA.

The chain employs TRBV18 and TRBJ1-1; 7 bases match TRBD1. CDR3 length equals 14 residues. J was trimmed by 3 bases and V by 3 bases; bases with no gene match: 4. Germline-derived CDR1 and CDR2 are KGHSH and LQKENI. Here the CDR3 reads CASSPDRAHTEAFF. CDR3 coding DNA: TGTGCCAGCTCACCTGACAGGGCCCACACTGAAGCTTTCTTT.

This chain joins TRBV7-8 and TRBJ2-3; D unresolved. Germline V lookup: CDR1 SGHVS, CDR2 FQNEAQ. The CDR3 length is 14 residues. Trimming stripped 1 base from V and 3 bases from J, with 8 bases between. CDR3 nucleotide sequence: TGTGCCAGCAGCTTAGACCGTGGAACAGATACGCAGTATTTT. Amino acid sequence: CASSLDRGTDTQYF. The full variable domain, in which reference TRBV7-8 and TRBJ2-3 provide the parts outside the CDR3, is GAGVSQSPRYKVAKRGQDVALRCDPISGHVSLFWYQQALGQGPEFLTYFQNEAQLDKSGLPSDRFFAERPEGSVSTLKIQRTQQEDSAVYLCASSLDRGTDTQYFGPGTRLTVL.

The gene calls are TRBV2 and TRBJ1-3; 11 positions agree with TRBD1. Unmatched junction bases numbered 4, after V lost 7 bases and J lost 2 bases. The germline V gene encodes CDR1 SNHLY and CDR2 FYNNEI. The CDR3 consists of 15 residues. Written as DNA, the CDR3 is TGTGCCAGCATCGGGACAGGGGGAACTGGAAACACCATATATTTT. As protein: CASIGTGGTGNTIYF.

This sequence joins TRBV7-3 and TRBJ2-1; the match to TRBD2 covers 8 bases. Germline V gene lookup returns CDR1 SGHTA and CDR2 FQGTGA. Trimming removed 2 bases from V and 3 bases from J; junction bases left unmatched: 3. This CDR3 is built from 15 residues. The CDR3 reads CASSLAGGIYNEQFF. CDR3 nucleotides: TGTGCCAGCAGCTTAGCGGGAGGTATCTACAATGAGCAGTTCTTC.

V is TRBV5-4 and J is TRBJ2-5, with TRBD2 identical over 12 bases. Germline V gene data show CDR1 as SGHNT and CDR2 as YYREEE (reference sequence). The length of the CDR3 is 16 residues. V dropped 3 bases and J dropped 4; count of bases not matched to a gene: 7. CDR3: CASSWKLAGGGETQYF. CDR3 DNA: TGTGCCAGCAGCTGGAAACTAGCGGGAGGAGGAGAGACCCAGTACTTC.

The chain joins TRBV9 to TRBJ2-7; 8 bases map to TRBD2. Per germline, CDR1 SGDLS and CDR2 YYNGEE. CDR3 length equals 15 residues. V trimming: 1 base; J trimming: 5 bases; junction bases outside the gene matches: 8. CDR3 sequence (DNA): TGTGCCAGCAGCGTAAGAGCGGGAGTTGCCAACGAGCAGTACTTC. It codes for CASSVRAGVANEQYF.

V gene TRBV11-1 combines with J gene TRBJ2-2; 7 bases fit TRBD2. Germline values: CDR1 SGHAT, CDR2 FQDESV (reference sequence). The trim removed 0 bases at V and 7 bases at J, leaving 2 bases unmatched. CDR3 length equals 14 residues. The CDR3, as DNA: TGTGCCAGCAGCTTAGCGGGAGGGGTCGGGGAGCTGTTTTTT. It translates to CASSLAGGVGELFF.

J is TRBJ2-3 and V is TRBV5-1; 7 nucleotides match TRBD1. The ends lost 9 bases at V and 4 bases at J; junction bases unmatched: 11. There are 14 residues in the CDR3. Germline CDR1 reads SGHRS; CDR2 reads YFSETQ. The CDR3 reads CATSSQGSADTQYF. The CDR3 DNA sequence: TGCGCCACTTCGTCACAGGGGTCAGCAGATACGCAGTATTTT. Full variable domain (missing parts from reference TRBV5-1 and TRBJ2-3): KAGVTQTPRYLIKTRGQQVTLSCSPISGHRSVSWYQQTPGQGLQFLFEYFSETQRNKGNFPGRFSGRQFSNSRSEMNVSTLELGDSALYLCATSSQGSADTQYFGPGTRLTVL.

The V call is TRBV3-1 (or the pseudogene TRBV3-2), the J call TRBJ2-7; 9 nucleotides agree with TRBD2. This CDR3 comprises 17 residues. CDR1 is LGHDT and CDR2 is YNNKEL in the germline V gene (reference sequence). With V trimmed by 4 bases and J by 3 bases, 13 bases remained unmatched. CDR3 loop: CASSPPGWREGGYEQYF. CDR3 in DNA: TGTGCCAGCAGCCCCCCGGGGTGGCGGGAGGGGGGCTACGAGCAGTACTTC.

This chain links TRBV9 with TRBJ2-2; tentative D call: TRBD1 (5 bases). Trimming left V 4 bases short and J 0 bases short, with 10 bases between. This CDR3 contains 15 residues. The V gene's germline CDR1 is SGDLS and CDR2 YYNGEE. Written as DNA, the CDR3 is TGTGCCAGCAGCCCCGCAGGGACGAACACCGGGGAGCTGTTTTTT. Protein product: CASSPAGTNTGELFF.

This sequence joins TRBV5-1 and TRBJ2-3, with D possibly being TRBD1 (5 bases). This CDR3 is built from 14 residues. Germline CDR1 is SGHRS and CDR2 is YFSETQ. Trimming removed 4 bases from V and 2 bases from J, with 11 bases in between. CDR3 in amino acids: CASSQDSSTDTQYF. CDR3 bases: TGCGCCAGCAGCCAAGACAGTTCCACAGATACGCAGTATTTT.

The chain is built from TRBV7-2 and TRBJ1-2; weak D call: TRBD1 (5 bases). The CDR3 contains 15 residues. The germline CDR1 and CDR2 sequences are SGHTA and FQGNSA. V dropped 0 bases and J dropped 0 bases, with 8 bases sitting between them. The CDR3 DNA reads as TGTGCCAGCAGCTTAGCGGCGGACACTAACTATGGCTACACCTTC. This encodes CASSLAADTNYGYTF.

The chain joins TRBV18 to TRBJ1-2; tentative D call: TRBD1 (5 bases). The ends were cut back, 2 bases at V and 8 bases at J, with 18 bases in the middle. Per the germline V gene, CDR1 is KGHSH and CDR2 is LQKENI. This CDR3 region has 15 residues. The CDR3 nucleotides read TGTGCCAGCTCACCAGAGGCTGCTGGGCAGGGAGGCTACACCTTC. Translated, it gives CASSPEAAGQGGYTF.

The rearrangement joins TRBV18 to TRBJ1-4; D is unclear. Trimming left V 4 bases short and J 8 bases short, with 14 bases between. The CDR3 covers 14 residues. Germline CDR1 and CDR2: KGHSH and LQKENI. The CDR3, as DNA: TGTGCCAGCTCACTAAATGACGGGTCGGAAAAACTGTTTTTT. Amino acids: CASSLNDGSEKLFF.

The V and J genes are TRBV18 and TRBJ1-1, with TRBD1 matching 9 bases. This CDR3 comprises 15 residues. Per the germline V gene, CDR1 is KGHSH and CDR2 is LQKENI. Trimming cost V 3 bases and J 7 bases; bases outside gene matches: 9. The CDR3 region has the DNA TGTGCCAGCTCACCGGGACAGGGATTGATAGGTGAAGCTTTCTTT. Protein: CASSPGQGLIGEAFF.

The CDR3 coding sequence is TGTGCCAGCAGCGTAAGAGCGGGAGGGGTCCCAGATACGCAGTATTTT. It codes for CASSVRAGGVPDTQYF. The gene calls are TRBV9 and TRBJ2-3, with 10 bases matching TRBD2. The germline CDR1 and CDR2 sequences are SGDLS and YYNGEE. This CDR3 region has 16 residues. V lost 1 base, J lost 4 bases, and 6 bases stayed unmatched. Full variable domain (remainder filled in from reference TRBV9 and TRBJ2-3): DSGVTQTPKHLITATGQRVTLRCSPRSGDLSVYWYQQSLDQGLQFLIQYYNGEERAKGNILERFSAQQFPDLHSELNLSSLELGDSALYFCASSVRAGGVPDTQYFGPGTRLTVL.

The chain has TRBV19 and TRBJ2-5; no clear D. The CDR3 length is 11 residues. The germline V gene has CDR1 LNHDA and CDR2 SQIVND (reference sequence). Trimming cost V 5 bases and J 5 bases, with 6 bases left between them. CDR3 nucleotide sequence: TGTGCCAGTAGTTCCTGGGAGACCCAGTACTTC. It is translated as CASSSWETQYF.